This T cell receptor (beta chain) was documented in a study of blood T cells in healthy people across ages. V trimming: 10 bases; J trimming: 4 bases; junction bases outside the gene matches: 9. This CDR3 is built from 14 residues. Per germline, CDR1 MNHEY and CDR2 SVGEGT. The use of a sample-barcoded 5' primer and a J-beta primer mix characterized a second PCR of 7 to 11 cycles. CDR3-containing paired-end reads numbering at least 2.5 million came from each sample. TCRdb used MiXCR to reprocess the 5' RACE reads, holding one entry per CDR3 protein. The sample lists hundreds of thousands of distinct CDR3 sequences; about 56% were seen once. There were healthy Caucasian individuals from Russia, aged about 6 to 95, serving as donors. Points from the study as a whole: Total diversity from one million sequenced T cells was likely underestimated. Versus aged donors, long-lived donors had higher diversity and more naive CD4+ cells.

Turning to this clonotype: What it binds is not known.

This clonotype originated in a man aged 40-49 years in good health. The V and J genes are TRBV6-2 or TRBV6-3 and TRBJ1-5, with 8 positions matching TRBD1. Specimen: blood. CDR3 bases: TGTGCCACCGCCGGGACAGGAGGTAATCAGCCCCAGCATTTT. This translates into CATAGTGGNQPQHF.